Listed here is a single T cell receptor beta chain. This sample is part of a study of blood T cell repertoires in COVID-19. The V and J ends lost 1 base and 6 bases respectively, with 10 bases between them. This CDR3 contains 14 residues. Germline CDR1 reads LNHNV; CDR2 reads YYDKDF (reference sequence). Study members were between roughly 18 and 100 years old and lived in 25 or so US regions. Donors in Cohort 3 who had recovered were those with two negative PCRs, healthcare professional clearance, or resolution of their symptoms. Sequenced by immunoSEQ multiplex PCR; TCRdb stores in-frame clones only, minus some. This table has hundreds of thousands of clones, under 90% appearing once.

The sequence came from a man younger than 40 who had recovered from COVID-19. Sequencing was carried out using PBMCs or T cells enriched from blood (not recorded which). This chain links TRBV15 with TRBJ1-5; D gene unclear. The CDR3 nucleotides read TGTGCCACCAGCAGAGGGAGGGTGGGTCAGCCCCAGCATTTT. Its translation is CATSRGRVGQPQHF.